A selection of T cell receptor beta chains follows, all from one sample in a study of T-cell reconstitution after alpha-beta-depleted transplantation in children. From the PCR reads, TCRdb called clonotypes with MiXCR, one entry per CDR3 protein. The sample records some 520,000 distinct CDR3 sequences, roughly 33% being singletons. The sequencing here drew on PBMCs from the stem cell graft donor, taken from the stem cell graft. The receptors derive from a human donor who donated a stem cell graft to a child with aplastic anemia. Each CDR3 is given with its conserved first and last residue. Expanded clones get a size class; other rows say once, few or many, or leave the size out.

>TRBJ2-3|TRBV5-6|NA
CASSLYRGGSTDTQYF
>TRBJ2-3|TRBV29-1|many
CSVGDRGQSDTQYF
>TRBJ2-1|TRBV5-1|few
CASSLADPSYNEQFF
>TRBJ2-3|TRBV11-2|NA
CASSLDRPLLAAFTDTQYF
>TRBJ2-1|TRBV10-1|NA
CASSLRATNEQFF
>TRBJ1-5|TRBV5-1|NA
CASSLVAVGVGGNQPQHF
>TRBJ2-1|TRBV20-1|NA
CSARDRLAGGPEQFF
>TRBJ2-1|TRBV20-1|NA
CSARWPGTGAPMKNEQFF
>TRBJ2-6|TRBV14|few
CASSPYTGPAAGANVLTF
>TRBJ1-1|TRBV7-9|NA
CASRGQGWSTEAFF
>TRBJ2-5|TRBV7-9|NA
CASSLVGLAEHQETQYF
>TRBJ2-1|TRBV7-4|few
CASSLGRDGEQFF
>TRBJ2-5|TRBV14|NA
CASSQVGTAYQETQYF
>TRBJ2-3|TRBV7-9|NA
CASSLETSGDTDTQYF
>TRBJ2-3|TRBV12-3/TRBV12-4|NA
CASRVTGGSTDTQYF
>TRBJ2-1|TRBV5-1|few
CASSFLPSERYNEQFF
>TRBJ2-1|TRBV3-1|few
CASSPSPGYNEQFF
>TRBJ1-5|TRBV2|few
CASTWAAGQPQHF
>TRBJ2-7|TRBV28|NA
CASSSNEDRGNSYEQYF
>TRBJ1-6|TRBV12-3/TRBV12-4|NA
CASTLGNSPLHF
>TRBJ1-1|TRBV7-9|once
CGSSPRQGKRDTEAFF
>TRBJ2-1|TRBV20-1|few
CSARTPGTSGRGEQFF
>TRBJ2-1|TRBV5-5|few
CASSWGDYPNEQFF
>TRBJ1-6|TRBV13|NA
CASSFAGQGAGLNSPLHF
>TRBJ2-2|TRBV4-2|NA
CASSPFGTSAPGELFF
>TRBJ2-1|TRBV30|NA
CAWSHGGRRNEQFF
>TRBJ1-3|TRBV12-3/TRBV12-4|NA
CASSEGLRNTIYF
>TRBJ2-1|TRBV7-3|once
CASSLEGLKEQFF
>TRBJ2-2|TRBV5-6|NA
CASSLGHGWEHTGELFF